Listed below are T cell receptor beta chains from one sample, sequenced in a study of blood T cells in healthy people across ages. TCRdb redid the calling of the 5' RACE reads with MiXCR, one entry per CDR3 protein. The sample has about a million distinct CDR3 sequences; 35% to 40% are singletons. The sequencing input was blood. The receptors here all came from a man between 18 and 35 years old in good health. The CDR3 runs from the conserved cysteine through the conserved F or W. Fields, in order: V gene, clone size, J gene, D gene, CDR3 protein, CDR3 DNA. The D gene is left open where the match is weak. Clone size is not always given. Where it is, it says once, few, many or a class for expanded clones.

v_call: TRBV18; clone_size: few; j_call: TRBJ2-7; d_call: TRBD1; cdr3_aa: CASSRDRESYEQYF; cdr3_nt: TGTGCCAGCTCCCGAGACAGGGAGTCCTACGAGCAGTACTTC
v_call: TRBV27; clone_size: .; j_call: TRBJ1-2; d_call: .; cdr3_aa: CASRGMGYGYTF; cdr3_nt: TGTGCCAGCCGAGGAATGGGCTATGGCTACACCTTC
v_call: TRBV5-1; clone_size: .; j_call: TRBJ1-2; d_call: .; cdr3_aa: CATRPPKGDYGCTF; cdr3_nt: .
v_call: TRBV12-3/TRBV12-4; clone_size: .; j_call: TRBJ2-4; d_call: .; cdr3_aa: CASSQDKPDTYEQYF; cdr3_nt: TGTGCCAGCAGCCAAGACAAGCCCGATACCTATGAGCAGTACTTC
v_call: TRBV5-1; clone_size: few; j_call: TRBJ2-5; d_call: .; cdr3_aa: CASSSGPETQYF; cdr3_nt: TGCGCCAGCAGCTCTGGGCCCGAGACCCAGTACTTC
v_call: TRBV2; clone_size: few; j_call: TRBJ1-1; d_call: .; cdr3_aa: CASSEWSREAFF; cdr3_nt: TGTGCCAGCAGTGAGTGGTCCAGGGAAGCTTTCTTT
v_call: TRBV12-3/TRBV12-4; clone_size: many; j_call: TRBJ1-5; d_call: .; cdr3_aa: CASSTEQGQPQHF; cdr3_nt: TGTGCCAGCAGCACAGAACAGGGTCAGCCCCAGCATTTT
v_call: TRBV20-1; clone_size: .; j_call: TRBJ1-4; d_call: TRBD1; cdr3_aa: CSANGQGDNEKLFF; cdr3_nt: TGCAGTGCAAACGGACAGGGTGACAATGAAAAACTGTTTTTT
v_call: TRBV21-1; clone_size: .; j_call: TRBJ2-7; d_call: .; cdr3_aa: CASREGIVRNEQYF; cdr3_nt: TGTGCCAGCAGGGAAGGCATAGTCCGCAATGAGCAGTACTTC
v_call: TRBV11-2; clone_size: few; j_call: TRBJ2-1; d_call: .; cdr3_aa: CASSLGSSASDYNEQFF; cdr3_nt: TGTGCCAGCAGCTTAGGCTCTAGCGCGTCTGACTACAATGAGCAGTTCTTC
v_call: TRBV7-9; clone_size: once; j_call: TRBJ2-1; d_call: .; cdr3_aa: CATTNRAYNEQFF; cdr3_nt: TGTGCCACCACGAACCGGGCGTACAATGAGCAGTTCTTC
v_call: TRBV5-1; clone_size: .; j_call: TRBJ2-5; d_call: .; cdr3_aa: CASSQSAYNEQYF; cdr3_nt: TGCGCCAGCAGCCAAAGCGCCTACAATGAGCAGTACTTC
v_call: TRBV5-1; clone_size: few; j_call: TRBJ2-1; d_call: TRBD2; cdr3_aa: CASSYGGTAGFYNEQFF; cdr3_nt: TGCGCCAGCAGTTACGGGGGGACGGCGGGATTTTACAATGAGCAGTTCTTC
v_call: TRBV12-3/TRBV12-4; clone_size: .; j_call: TRBJ1-6; d_call: TRBD1; cdr3_aa: CASSSRTGYNSPLHF; cdr3_nt: TGTGCCAGCAGTTCCCGGACAGGGTATAATTCACCCCTCCACTTT
v_call: TRBV28; clone_size: few; j_call: TRBJ2-1; d_call: .; cdr3_aa: CASSFRRYNEQFF; cdr3_nt: TGTGCCAGCAGTTTTCGCCGCTACAATGAGCAGTTCTTC
v_call: TRBV4-3; clone_size: .; j_call: TRBJ2-2; d_call: .; cdr3_aa: CASSQGGVPRVKGTGELFF; cdr3_nt: TGCGCCAGCAGCCAAGGAGGAGTTCCGAGGGTGAAGGGGACCGGGGAGCTGTTTTTT
v_call: TRBV5-1; clone_size: .; j_call: TRBJ1-2; d_call: .; cdr3_aa: CASSANGPDFPETNYGYTF; cdr3_nt: TGCGCCAGCAGCGCCAACGGACCGGACTTCCCCGAAACTAACTATGGCTACACCTTC
v_call: TRBV21-1; clone_size: few; j_call: TRBJ1-2; d_call: .; cdr3_aa: CASETAPFKDYGYTF; cdr3_nt: TGTGCCAGCGAAACCGCCCCGTTTAAGGACTATGGCTACACCTTC
v_call: TRBV25-1; clone_size: .; j_call: TRBJ2-5; d_call: .; cdr3_aa: CASSTKTGAQETQYF; cdr3_nt: TGTGCCAGCAGTACAAAGACGGGGGCTCAAGAGACCCAGTACTTC
v_call: TRBV20-1; clone_size: .; j_call: TRBJ2-1; d_call: .; cdr3_aa: CSARAPGLSYNEQFF; cdr3_nt: TGCAGTGCTAGAGCACCAGGGCTCTCCTACAATGAGCAGTTCTTC
v_call: TRBV15; clone_size: few; j_call: TRBJ1-5; d_call: .; cdr3_aa: CATSRDAPDSNQPQHF; cdr3_nt: TGTGCCACCAGCAGAGATGCCCCGGATAGCAATCAGCCCCAGCATTTT
v_call: TRBV20-1; clone_size: .; j_call: TRBJ2-7; d_call: TRBD1; cdr3_aa: CSAVDRDRGFYEQYF; cdr3_nt: TGCAGTGCTGTCGACCGGGACAGGGGGTTTTACGAGCAGTACTTC
v_call: TRBV6-5; clone_size: .; j_call: TRBJ1-1; d_call: .; cdr3_aa: CASSSLDEAFF; cdr3_nt: TGTGCCAGCAGCTCCCTAGATGAAGCTTTCTTT
v_call: TRBV12-3/TRBV12-4; clone_size: many; j_call: TRBJ1-3; d_call: .; cdr3_aa: CASSLAGQRNTIYF; cdr3_nt: TGTGCCAGCAGTTTAGCGGGACAAAGGAACACCATATATTTT
v_call: TRBV25-1; clone_size: .; j_call: TRBJ1-2; d_call: .; cdr3_aa: CASSEYGDVPYRYTF; cdr3_nt: TGTGCCAGCAGTGAATATGGGGATGTCCCCTATCGCTACACCTTC
v_call: TRBV9; clone_size: few; j_call: TRBJ2-1; d_call: .; cdr3_aa: CASSGENKQFF; cdr3_nt: TGTGCAAGTTCGGGAGAAAACAAGCAGTTCTTC
v_call: TRBV7-2; clone_size: .; j_call: TRBJ1-4; d_call: .; cdr3_aa: CASASGILRDSTRKLFF; cdr3_nt: TGTGCCAGCGCTAGCGGTATCCTCAGGGACTCGACGCGAAAACTGTTTTTT
v_call: TRBV20-1; clone_size: .; j_call: TRBJ1-6; d_call: .; cdr3_aa: CSARRTRSSYNSPLHF; cdr3_nt: TGCAGTGCTAGAAGGACAAGGAGCTCCTATAATTCACCCCTCCACTTT
v_call: TRBV12-3/TRBV12-4; clone_size: .; j_call: TRBJ2-1; d_call: .; cdr3_aa: CASSLTGVYNEQFF; cdr3_nt: TGTGCCAGCAGTTTAACGGGAGTATACAATGAGCAGTTCTTC
v_call: TRBV27; clone_size: few; j_call: TRBJ2-5; d_call: TRBD2; cdr3_aa: CASSSLFPRPTSNQETQYF; cdr3_nt: TGTGCCAGCAGTTCGCTGTTTCCTAGACCGACTAGCAACCAAGAGACCCAGTACTTC
v_call: TRBV5-1; clone_size: .; j_call: TRBJ1-5; d_call: .; cdr3_aa: CASSLLGQKSQPQHF; cdr3_nt: TGCGCCAGCAGCTTGCTTGGACAGAAAAGCCAGCCCCAGCATTTT
v_call: TRBV20-1; clone_size: .; j_call: TRBJ2-5; d_call: TRBD2; cdr3_aa: CSASGLAGRQETQYF; cdr3_nt: TGCAGTGCTAGTGGACTAGCGGGCCGCCAAGAGACCCAGTACTTC
v_call: TRBV14; clone_size: .; j_call: TRBJ1-4; d_call: .; cdr3_aa: CASSHLTGLSNEKLFF; cdr3_nt: TGTGCCAGCAGCCATCTCACAGGATTGAGTAATGAAAAACTGTTTTTT
v_call: TRBV4-3; clone_size: .; j_call: TRBJ2-1; d_call: .; cdr3_aa: CASSRNLGNEQFF; cdr3_nt: TGCGCCAGCAGCCGGAACCTAGGGAATGAGCAGTTCTTC
v_call: TRBV20-1; clone_size: .; j_call: TRBJ1-5; d_call: .; cdr3_aa: CSARDWGGFSQPQHF; cdr3_nt: TGCAGTGCTAGAGATTGGGGGGGGTTCAGTCAGCCCCAGCATTTT
v_call: TRBV20-1; clone_size: .; j_call: TRBJ1-2; d_call: TRBD1; cdr3_aa: CSAREGTGMFLSGYTF; cdr3_nt: TGCAGTGCTAGAGAGGGGACAGGGATGTTCCTTAGTGGCTACACCTTC
v_call: TRBV12-3/TRBV12-4; clone_size: few; j_call: TRBJ2-3; d_call: TRBD1; cdr3_aa: CASSGDSLTDTQYF; cdr3_nt: TGTGCCAGCAGTGGGGACAGCCTCACAGATACGCAGTATTTT
v_call: TRBV20-1; clone_size: .; j_call: TRBJ1-2; d_call: .; cdr3_aa: CSAGDTSYGYTF; cdr3_nt: TGCAGTGCTGGGGACACGAGCTATGGCTACACCTTC
v_call: TRBV3-1; clone_size: .; j_call: TRBJ2-2; d_call: .; cdr3_aa: CASSQGRPGTHNTGELFF; cdr3_nt: TGTGCCAGCAGCCAAGGCCGTCCCGGGACACATAACACCGGGGAGCTGTTTTTT
v_call: TRBV24-1; clone_size: .; j_call: TRBJ2-3; d_call: .; cdr3_aa: CATSDTLGASTDTQYF; cdr3_nt: TGTGCCACTTCCGATACCCTAGGGGCTAGCACAGATACGCAGTATTTT
v_call: TRBV2; clone_size: .; j_call: TRBJ2-7; d_call: TRBD1; cdr3_aa: CASSGTGDEQYF; cdr3_nt: TGTGCCAGCAGTGGGACAGGGGACGAGCAGTACTTC
v_call: TRBV29-1; clone_size: once; j_call: TRBJ1-4; d_call: TRBD1; cdr3_aa: CSARTGGSANEKLFF; cdr3_nt: TGCAGCGCTCGGACAGGGGGCTCTGCTAATGAAAAACTGTTTTTT
v_call: TRBV3-1; clone_size: .; j_call: TRBJ2-2; d_call: .; cdr3_aa: CASSQEGDSPSSNTGELFF; cdr3_nt: TGTGCCAGCAGCCAAGAGGGCGACTCCCCCTCCTCGAACACCGGGGAGCTGTTTTTT
v_call: TRBV12-3/TRBV12-4; clone_size: .; j_call: TRBJ2-1; d_call: .; cdr3_aa: CASSFVWMEVNEQFF; cdr3_nt: TGTGCCAGCAGTTTTGTGTGGATGGAGGTTAATGAGCAGTTCTTC
v_call: TRBV10-3; clone_size: .; j_call: TRBJ1-5; d_call: .; cdr3_aa: CAISTAFNQPQHF; cdr3_nt: TGTGCCATCAGCACAGCTTTCAATCAGCCCCAGCATTTT
v_call: TRBV7-2; clone_size: .; j_call: TRBJ1-2; d_call: .; cdr3_aa: CASRHIAGSYGYTF; cdr3_nt: TGTGCCAGCAGGCACATTGCAGGGAGCTATGGCTACACCTTC
v_call: TRBV2; clone_size: few; j_call: TRBJ1-5; d_call: .; cdr3_aa: CASETGVGQPQHF; cdr3_nt: TGTGCCAGTGAGACGGGGGTTGGGCAGCCCCAGCATTTT
v_call: TRBV10-2; clone_size: .; j_call: TRBJ1-4; d_call: .; cdr3_aa: CASSEAATNEKLFF; cdr3_nt: TGCGCCAGCAGTGAGGCAGCAACTAATGAAAAACTGTTTTTT
v_call: TRBV5-1; clone_size: .; j_call: TRBJ1-1; d_call: TRBD1; cdr3_aa: CASSSTGAGVNTEAFF; cdr3_nt: TGCGCCAGCAGCTCCACAGGGGCGGGGGTGAACACTGAAGCTTTCTTT
v_call: TRBV10-3; clone_size: few; j_call: TRBJ2-3; d_call: .; cdr3_aa: CAISESNRFPDTQYF; cdr3_nt: TGTGCCATCAGTGAGTCGAATAGGTTTCCGGATACGCAGTATTTT